This is a list of T cell receptor beta chains from one sample in a study of OX40 agonist ivuxolimab in advanced cancers. Clones were read by immunoSEQ multiplex PCR, and TCRdb kept only the in-frame ones, dropping some. The sample lists 55,000 to 80,000 clones, under 95% occurring once. The specimen comprised CD4+ or CD8+ T cells sorted from blood, sampled in a trial of the OX40 agonist ivuxolimab. The receptor source for this set is an adult with an advanced solid tumor such as melanoma, head and neck, liver or kidney cancer. Each CDR3 is given with its conserved first and last residue. Each record gives: clone size, D gene, V gene, J gene, CDR3 protein, CDR3 DNA. A D gene is named only where the DNA matches it firmly. Rows give clone size only sometimes, using once, few, many, or a class for an expanded clone.

.	TRBD2	TRBV5-6	TRBJ2-1	CASSLGPGLAVYNEQFF	TGTGCCAGCAGCTTGGGACCCGGACTAGCGGTCTACAATGAGCAGTTCTTC
.	.	TRBV7-2	TRBJ1-4	CASSTPREWGEKLFF	TGTGCCAGCAGCACACCCAGGGAATGGGGTGAAAAACTGTTTTTT
few	TRBD1	TRBV6-6	TRBJ2-5	CASSDRGAQYF	TGTGCCAGCAGTGACAGGGGGGCCCAGTACTTC
.	TRBD1	TRBV5-4	TRBJ2-7	CASSLPGTGVEQYF	TGTGCCAGCAGCTTACCCGGGACAGGGGTCGAGCAGTACTTC
.	TRBD2	TRBV9	TRBJ2-3	CASSVSSSGGRTTDTQYF	TGTGCCAGCAGCGTTAGTAGCTCCGGCGGGAGGACCACAGATACGCAGTATTTT
.	TRBD2	TRBV27	TRBJ2-5	CASSLGSGSGGGGETQYF	TGTGCCAGCAGTTTAGGGAGCGGGAGTGGGGGGGGCGGCGAGACCCAGTACTTC
.	.	TRBV7-9	TRBJ1-3	CASSPMVSALGF	TGTGCCAGCAGCCCAATGGTCAGTGCTCTGGGTTTT
.	.	TRBV10-3	TRBJ1-2	CAIPAANLNPQSNYGYTF	TGTGCCATCCCTGCCGCCAACCTAAACCCACAGAGTAACTATGGCTACACCTTC
.	TRBD1	TRBV15	TRBJ2-7	CATSRSQRGTGEDEQYF	TGTGCCACCAGCAGATCTCAAAGAGGGACAGGCGAGGACGAGCAGTACTTC
.	TRBD1	TRBV5-1	TRBJ1-4	CASSRDRPATNEKLFF	TGCGCCAGCAGCAGGGACAGGCCTGCAACTAATGAAAAACTGTTTTTT
.	.	TRBV28	TRBJ2-7	CASIPPVGGREEF	TGTGCCAGCATCCCCCCCGTTGGGGGGCGCGAAGAGTTC